The 21 T cell receptor beta chains below were found in one sample sequenced in a study of cytomegalovirus exposure and HLA in healthy donors (dated 2017 in TCRdb). The protocol used for the library was the immunoSEQ multiplex PCR assay. For the multiplex PCR, a mixture combining 60 forward primers for TCR Vbeta segments and 13 reverse primers for TCR Jbeta segments was used. TCRdb provides this immuneACCESS table in a form limited to in-frame rearrangements. Some clones are lacking; in checked studies, under half of them reflect an unresolved V gene, and why the rest are absent is not known. The sample table records 160,000 or so clones; roughly 85% of these occur just once. In total, the top ten clones hold around a tenth of the sample. The sequenced material came from PBMCs. These receptors came from a man aged 18 to 30 in good health and CMV-seropositive.

This chain connects TRBV18 to TRBJ1-1, with D possibly matching TRBD1 (6 bases). The V end was cut by 3 bases, the J end by 7 bases, with 18 bases between. The CDR3 runs to 15 residues. The germline gives CDR1 KGHSH, CDR2 LQKENI. CDR3 nucleotides: TGTGCCAGCTCACCCCTGGGGCGGGGGCTGTATGAAGCTTTCTTT. Protein sequence: CASSPLGRGLYEAFF. The complete variable domain, with remaining parts taken from reference TRBV18 and TRBJ1-1, reads NAGVMQNPRHLVRRRGQEARLRCSPMKGHSHVYWYRQLPEEGLKFMVYLQKENIIDESGMPKERFSAEFPKEGPSILRIQQVVRGDSAAYFCASSPLGRGLYEAFFGQGTRLTVV.

As to this clone: One junction end disagrees with the germline gene, perhaps due to a read error. The genes are TRBV7-9 and TRBJ2-7; D remains unclear. CDR3 length: 10 amino acids. The germline V gene has CDR1 SEHNR and CDR2 FQNEAQ (reference sequence). CDR3 nucleotide sequence: TGTGCCGGCAGCCTTCACGAGCAGTACTTC. Its translation: CAGSLHEQYF.

V is TRBV4-3 and J is TRBJ2-7; D is ambiguous. The CDR3 has 13 residues. The V gene's germline CDR1 is LGHNA and CDR2 YSLEER. The ends were cut back, 0 bases at V and 7 bases at J, with 10 bases in the middle. The CDR3 protein is CASSQDARREQYF. In nucleotides, the CDR3 is TGCGCCAGCAGCCAAGATGCCCGCAGGGAGCAGTACTTC.

V usage is TRBV7-2 and J usage is TRBJ1-2; 8 nucleotides match TRBD1. Germline V gene data show CDR1 as SGHTA and CDR2 as FQGNSA. J was trimmed by 7 bases and V by 5 bases; bases with no gene match: 15. There are 16 residues in the CDR3. The CDR3 nucleotides read TGTGCCAGCAGCCAAGACAGGACAGGGTCCTTCCTTGGCTACACCTTC. This codes for CASSQDRTGSFLGYTF. The full variable domain, rest sourced from reference TRBV7-2 and TRBJ1-2, is GAGVSQSPSNKVTEKGKDVELRCDPISGHTALYWYRQSLGQGLEFLIYFQGNSAPDKSGLPSDRFSAERTGGSVSTLTIQRTQQEDSAVYLCASSQDRTGSFLGYTFGSGTRLTVV.

The J gene is TRBJ1-4, the V gene TRBV5-1; TRBD1 matches 8 bases. Germline values: CDR1 SGHRS, CDR2 YFSETQ. The CDR3 contains 14 residues. J was trimmed by 8 bases and V by 4 bases; bases with no gene match: 7. The CDR3 loop is CASSARQGREKLFF. CDR3 DNA: TGCGCCAGCAGCGCCCGACAGGGGAGGGAAAAACTGTTTTTT. Using reference TRBV5-1 and TRBJ1-4 for the parts outside the CDR3, the full variable domain is KAGVTQTPRYLIKTRGQQVTLSCSPISGHRSVSWYQQTPGQGLQFLFEYFSETQRNKGNFPGRFSGRQFSNSRSEMNVSTLELGDSALYLCASSARQGREKLFFGSGTQLSVL.

The J gene is TRBJ1-4, the V gene TRBV6-1; TRBD1 aligns across 9 bases. Germline V gene data show CDR1 as MNHNS and CDR2 as SASEGT. This CDR3 has 14 residues. The trim removed 5 bases at V and 9 bases at J, leaving 7 bases unmatched. The CDR3 here is CASSQEDRGQKLFF. CDR3 coding DNA: TGTGCCAGCAGTCAGGAGGACAGGGGCCAAAAACTGTTTTTT.

This sequence joins TRBV5-1 and TRBJ1-2; unclear D gene. The length of the CDR3 is 13 residues. Trimming cost V 1 base and J 2 bases, with 6 bases left between them. From germline, CDR1 is SGHRS and CDR2 YFSETQ. The CDR3 protein is CASSLSQNYGYTF. In DNA form, the CDR3 reads TGCGCCAGCAGCTTGTCCCAGAACTATGGCTACACCTTC.

This chain connects TRBV5-5 to TRBJ2-1; TRBD1 might be the D (5 bases). CDR1 and CDR2 from the germline V gene are SGHKS and YYEKEE (reference sequence). Trimming left V 5 bases short and J 13 bases short, with 16 bases between. The CDR3 sequence is 12 residues long. As DNA, the CDR3 is TGTGCCAGCAGTCTACAGGCGGATCCCCAGTTCTTC. Translation gives CASSLQADPQFF.

This chain connects TRBV29-1 to TRBJ1-1; D is perhaps TRBD1 (5 bases). CDR3 length: 13 amino acids. Looked up from germline, CDR1 is SQVTM and CDR2 is ANQGSEA. The germline V and J ends were trimmed by 5 bases and 0 bases, with 10 bases remaining between them. The DNA for the CDR3 is TGCAGCGTTCGACAGCCTTTGAACACTGAAGCTTTCTTT. Protein sequence: CSVRQPLNTEAFF.

The DNA of the CDR3 is TGCAGTGCTATAGGGGGTTATGGCTACACCTTC. Amino acid sequence: CSAIGGYGYTF. The chain recombines TRBV20-1 with TRBJ1-2, with D possibly being TRBD1 (6 bases). The CDR3 runs 11 residues. V lost 4 bases to trimming and J lost 5 bases, with 8 bases between them. Germline V gene sequence: CDR1 DFQATT, CDR2 SNEGSKA (reference sequence).

This clone has a single count. The chain has TRBV11-2 and TRBJ2-5; 7 nucleotides agree with TRBD1. The DNA end is a closer match to TRBJ2-7, so the J assignment may be wrong. The germline CDR1 and CDR2 sequences are SGHAT and FQNNGV. The CDR3 covers 13 residues. The CDR3 coding sequence is TGTGCCAGCAGCTTGGACAGGACCTACGAGCAGTACTTC. This sequence encodes CASSLDRTYEQYF.

This clone was observed a single time. V usage is TRBV6-6 and J usage is TRBJ2-7, with TRBD1 matching over 8 bases. Germline V gene lookup returns CDR1 MNHNY and CDR2 SVGAGI (reference sequence). J was trimmed by 5 bases and V by 3 bases; bases with no gene match: 9. The CDR3 contains 15 residues. The DNA for the CDR3 is TGTGCCAGCAGTTATTCCGGACAGGGAGAAAACGAGCAGTACTTC. It translates to CASSYSGQGENEQYF.

This chain links TRBV14 with TRBJ2-2; D is ambiguous. Germline CDR1 and CDR2: SGHDN and FVKESK. The V end was cut by 0 bases, the J end by 6 bases, with 8 bases between. The CDR3 sequence is 14 residues long. DNA for the CDR3: TGTGCCAGCAGCCAAGAAAGACTTCCCGGGGAGCTGTTTTTT. As protein: CASSQERLPGELFF.

The chain couples TRBV9 to TRBJ2-1, with D tentatively TRBD2 (6 bases). The CDR3 is made up of 13 amino acids. Germline loops: CDR1 SGDLS, CDR2 YYNGEE. V shed 4 bases and J shed 6 bases, with 11 bases lying between them. This CDR3 is CASSQWGVNEQFF. The DNA for the CDR3 is TGTGCCAGCAGCCAGTGGGGGGTCAATGAGCAGTTCTTC.

This clone was picked up a small number of times. This chain links TRBV11-2 with TRBJ2-7; 9 bases line up with TRBD1. Germline V gives CDR1 SGHAT, CDR2 FQNNGV. The CDR3 is made up of 14 amino acids. J lost 4 bases, V lost 5 bases, and 6 bases had no gene match. CDR3: CASSLQGAFYEQYF. DNA of the CDR3: TGTGCCAGCAGCCTACAGGGGGCCTTTTACGAGCAGTACTTC.

V and J are TRBV6-5 and TRBJ2-3, with TRBD2 matching 7 bases. Germline CDR1 MNHEY, CDR2 SVGAGI. V shed 2 bases and J 5 bases; nucleotides not matched to a gene: 7. The CDR3 has 15 residues. Here the CDR3 reads CASSYGGSGEDTQYF. The CDR3 coding sequence is TGTGCCAGCAGTTACGGCGGGAGTGGCGAAGATACGCAGTATTTT.

About this clone: This sample includes further DNA sequences coding for the same CDR3. The chain carries TRBV27 and TRBJ1-2, with no clear D. Germline V lookup: CDR1 MNHEY, CDR2 SMNVEV (reference sequence). The CDR3 is 12 residues long. V was cut by 3 bases and J by 6 bases, with 8 bases left in between. CDR3 sequence reads: CASSLGGHGYTF. CDR3 sequence (DNA): TGTGCCAGCAGTTTGGGTGGGCATGGCTACACCTTC.

The CDR3 DNA reads as TGTGCCTGGAGCGCAGGGGTGGCTGGAAACACCATATATTTT. Residues: CAWSAGVAGNTIYF. The chain links TRBV30 to TRBJ1-3, with D tentatively TRBD1 (6 bases). The CDR3 sequence is 14 residues long. Germline CDR1 reads GTSNPN; CDR2 reads SVGIG (reference sequence). The V end lost 3 bases, the J end lost 2 bases, and 11 bases lay between the germline ends.

The chain couples TRBV4-3 to TRBJ2-6; TRBD2 matches at 7 bases. The CDR3 extends over 18 amino acids. V lost 2 bases, J lost 0 bases, and 7 bases stayed unmatched. CDR1 and CDR2 from the germline V gene are LGHNA and YSLEER. DNA of the CDR3: TGCGCCAGCAGCCAATGGGAGGGACTCCTCTCTGGGGCCAACGTCCTGACTTTC. It encodes CASSQWEGLLSGANVLTF.

The chain has TRBV6-5 and TRBJ2-1, with D maybe TRBD1 (6 bases). Germline CDR1 reads MNHEY; CDR2 reads SVGAGI. Trimming removed 5 bases at V and 7 bases at J, with 9 bases between. CDR3 length equals 12 residues. The CDR3 region has the DNA TGTGCCAGCAGTCAGGGGAGAAATGAGCAGTTCTTC. As protein: CASSQGRNEQFF.

This clone was picked up one time. The CDR3 sequence: CASSLSEAEAFF. The CDR3 DNA follows: TGTGCCAGCAGCCTCTCGGAGGCTGAAGCTTTCTTT. The chain links TRBV11-2 to TRBJ1-1; D uncertain. The CDR3 has 12 residues. Germline values: CDR1 SGHAT, CDR2 FQNNGV. The V end lost 5 bases, the J end lost 6 bases, and 10 bases lay between the germline ends.